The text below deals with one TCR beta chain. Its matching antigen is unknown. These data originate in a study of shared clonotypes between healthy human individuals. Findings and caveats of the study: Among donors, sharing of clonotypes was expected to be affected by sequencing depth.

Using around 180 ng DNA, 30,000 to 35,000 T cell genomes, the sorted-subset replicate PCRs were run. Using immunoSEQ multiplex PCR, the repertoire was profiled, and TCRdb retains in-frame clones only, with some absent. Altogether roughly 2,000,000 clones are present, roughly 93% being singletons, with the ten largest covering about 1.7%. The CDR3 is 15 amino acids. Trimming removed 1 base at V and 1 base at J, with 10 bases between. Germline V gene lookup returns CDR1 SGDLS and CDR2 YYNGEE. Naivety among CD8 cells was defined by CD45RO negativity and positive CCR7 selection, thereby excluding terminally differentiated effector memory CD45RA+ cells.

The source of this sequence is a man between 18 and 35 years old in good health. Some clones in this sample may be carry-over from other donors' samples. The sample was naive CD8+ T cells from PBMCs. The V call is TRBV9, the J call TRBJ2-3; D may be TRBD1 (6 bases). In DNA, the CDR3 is TGTGCCAGCAGCGTAACAGGGAAACGCACAGATACGCAGTATTTT. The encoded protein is CASSVTGKRTDTQYF.